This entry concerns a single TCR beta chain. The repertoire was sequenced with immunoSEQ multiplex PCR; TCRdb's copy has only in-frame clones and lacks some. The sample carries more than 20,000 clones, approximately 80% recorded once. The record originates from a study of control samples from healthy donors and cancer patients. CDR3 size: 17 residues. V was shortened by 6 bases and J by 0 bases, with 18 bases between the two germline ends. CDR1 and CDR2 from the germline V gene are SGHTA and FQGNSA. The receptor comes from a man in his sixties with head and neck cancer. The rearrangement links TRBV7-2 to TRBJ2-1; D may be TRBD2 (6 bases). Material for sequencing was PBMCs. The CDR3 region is CASSSGGVRGSYNEQFF. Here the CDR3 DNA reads TGTGCCAGCAGTTCGGGCGGGGTCCGGGGCTCCTACAATGAGCAGTTCTTC. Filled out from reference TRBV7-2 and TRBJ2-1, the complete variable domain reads GAGVSQSPSNKVTEKGKDVELRCDPISGHTALYWYRQSLGQGLEFLIYFQGNSAPDKSGLPSDRFSAERTGGSVSTLTIQRTQQEDSAVYLCASSSGGVRGSYNEQFFGPGTRLTVL.